Sequencing of this T cell receptor (beta chain) was carried out in a study of blood T cell repertoires in COVID-19. V was pared by 6 bases and J by 3 bases, with 4 bases between. In germline, CDR1 is MDHEN, CDR2 SYDVKM. There are 11 residues in the CDR3. Clones were sequenced by immunoSEQ multiplex PCR, and TCRdb holds only the in-frame ones, with some missing. There are about 200,000 clones in the sample; over 70% occur only once, and about 5.5% lies in the top ten. The V and J genes are TRBV28 and TRBJ2-3; D is uncertain. The sequencing sample was made of peripheral blood. The source is a woman aged 70-85 years with acute or convalescent COVID-19. Here the CDR3 DNA reads TGTGCCAGCAGGAGGACAGATACGCAGTATTTT. It is translated as CASRRTDTQYF.